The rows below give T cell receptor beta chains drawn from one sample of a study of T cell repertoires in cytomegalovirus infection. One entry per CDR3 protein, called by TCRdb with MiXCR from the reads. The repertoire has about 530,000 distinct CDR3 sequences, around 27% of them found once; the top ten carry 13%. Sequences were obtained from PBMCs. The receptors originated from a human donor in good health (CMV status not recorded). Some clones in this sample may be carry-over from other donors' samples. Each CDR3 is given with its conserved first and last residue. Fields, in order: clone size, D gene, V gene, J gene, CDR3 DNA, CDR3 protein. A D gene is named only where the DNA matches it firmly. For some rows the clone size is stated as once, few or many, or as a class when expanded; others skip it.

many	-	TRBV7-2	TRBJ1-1	TGTGCCAGCAGCTTTGGCTGGGGGGACACTGAAGCTTTCTTT	CASSFGWGDTEAFF
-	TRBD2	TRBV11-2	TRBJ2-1	TGTGTCAGCAGCTTAGATCGACTAGCGGGGGGACACAATGAGCAGTTCTTC	CVSSLDRLAGGHNEQFF
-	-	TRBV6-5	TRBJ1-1	TGTGCCAGCAGTTACGGAAGGGGAACTGAAGCTTTCTTT	CASSYGRGTEAFF
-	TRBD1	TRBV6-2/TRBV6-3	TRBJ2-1	TGTGCCAGCAGTCCCGGGACAGGGGGCTTCAGGCCCTACAATGAGCAGTTCTTC	CASSPGTGGFRPYNEQFF
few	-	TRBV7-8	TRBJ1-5	TGTGCCAGCAGCCAAGTCACGAGGCCCCAATTCAATCAGCCCCAGCATTTT	CASSQVTRPQFNQPQHF
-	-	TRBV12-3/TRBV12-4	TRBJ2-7	TGTGCCAGCACCCTACACGTAGGGGGTTTCTACGAGCAGTACTTC	CASTLHVGGFYEQYF
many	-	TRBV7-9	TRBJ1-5	TGTGCCAGCAGCTTGGAATACAATCAGCCCCAGCATTTT	CASSLEYNQPQHF
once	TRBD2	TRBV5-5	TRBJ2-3	TGTGCCAGCAGCTTGTGGGGGGGGACAGATACGCAGTATTTT	CASSLWGGTDTQYF
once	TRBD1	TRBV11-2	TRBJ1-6	TGTGCCAGCAGCTTAGAGGCAGGGGGTACTTCACCCCTCCACTTT	CASSLEAGGTSPLHF
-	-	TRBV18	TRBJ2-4	TGTGCCAGCTCACCAGAAAGATGGGGGAACATTCAGTACTTC	CASSPERWGNIQYF
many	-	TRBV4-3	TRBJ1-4	TGCGCCAGCAGCCTGAGGGGCAGGAACCCTGAAAAACTGTTTTTT	CASSLRGRNPEKLFF
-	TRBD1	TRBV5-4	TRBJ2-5	TGTGCCAGCAGCTCGCCGGGACAGGGGACCAGAGGGGAGACCCAGTACTTC	CASSSPGQGTRGETQYF
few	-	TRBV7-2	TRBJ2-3	TGTGCCAGCAGGTTTCAGGACACAGATACGCAGTATTTT	CASRFQDTDTQYF
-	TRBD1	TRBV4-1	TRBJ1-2	TGCGCCAGCAGCCAAGCCGAGGGACAGGGATATGGCTACACCTTC	CASSQAEGQGYGYTF
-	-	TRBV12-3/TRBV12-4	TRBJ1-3	TGTGCCAGCAGAGGGAGTGGATTTGGAGGGCCTGGGACTGGAAACACCATATATTTT	CASRGSGFGGPGTGNTIYF
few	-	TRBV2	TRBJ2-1	TGTGCCAGCCTGAGATATGGTGAGCAGTTCTTC	CASLRYGEQFF
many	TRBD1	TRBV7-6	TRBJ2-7	TGTGCCAGCAGCTTAGTGGGGACAGGGGCCGAGCAGTACTTC	CASSLVGTGAEQYF
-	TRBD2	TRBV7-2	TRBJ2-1	TGTGCCAGCAGCGCTAGCGGGCTGAGCTCCTACAATGAGCAGTTCTTC	CASSASGLSSYNEQFF
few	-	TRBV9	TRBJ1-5	TGTGCCAGCAGCCCCCAAGCGAGGGGTCAGCCCCAGCATTTT	CASSPQARGQPQHF
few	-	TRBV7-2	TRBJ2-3	TGTGCCAGCAGCTTAGTACTAGAAAGCACAGATACGCAGTATTTT	CASSLVLESTDTQYF
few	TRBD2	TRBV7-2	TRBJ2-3	TGTGCCAGCAGCCACGGGACTAGCCAGACGCAGTATTTT	CASSHGTSQTQYF